At least ten counts were recorded for the clone carrying this T cell receptor (beta chain). Single cDNA molecules in the library carried unique molecular identifiers attached during preparation. Each CDR3 protein gets one entry after TCRdb re-called the RACE reads with MiXCR. The repertoire holds 55,000 to 75,000 distinct CDR3 sequences, 12% seen once, with 2% to 3% in the top ten. Time point defined: patch test 3, about 24 weeks after DPC sensitization. This sample's treatment: therapeutic diphenylcyclopropenone sensitization with weekly scalp DPC. Sample donors consisted of patients with alopecia, aged 18 to 70 years, who were suitable for DPC. This record belongs to a study of human T cells and chemical hapten exposure. As for the study in general: The patch tests put 0.01% DPC on the skin of the upper back and were read 6 days later.

The CDR3 consists of 12 residues. Trimming took 1 base from V and 8 from J, leaving 8 bases between them. Germline loops: CDR1 LGHNT, CDR2 FRNRAP. The chain couples TRBV12-5 to TRBJ1-2, with unresolved D. This TCR was sampled from a man aged 30-40 years with alopecia areata. Some clones in this sample may be carry-over from other donors' samples. The sample consisted of whole blood, taken in connection with sensitization to the hapten diphenylcyclopropenone (DPC). The CDR3 DNA is TGTGCTAGTGGTTTGGGCTACGGCGGCTACACCTTC. Encoded protein: CASGLGYGGYTF.